Below are 11 T cell receptor beta chains sequenced from a single sample in a study of T cells in women clearing cervical HPV infection. The protocol was immunoSEQ multiplex PCR, while the TCRdb copy is restricted to in-frame clones and leaves out a portion. The table lists roughly 30,000 clones. Sequencing input: blood buffy coat. The receptors originated from a woman aged 18 to 75 with a cervical HPV16 infection that either progressed to CIN3+ or cleared (not recorded which).

As regards this clone: The CDR3 extends 3 residues past the end of the read, so its final part is completed from the germline J gene. The chain uses TRBV20-1 and TRBJ1-5; D is unclear. This CDR3 is 13 amino acids long. V was trimmed by 5 bases and J by 4 bases, leaving 12 bases between them. Germline CDR1 DFQATT, CDR2 SNEGSKA (reference sequence). The sequenced CDR3 bases are TGCAGTGCTGTCCCAGGTGGGAATCAGCCC. It codes for CSAVPGGNQP. The full-length CDR3 reads as CSAVPGGNQPQHF.

Note on this clone: The read gets to within 3 residues of the CDR3 end, and the germline J gene fills in the rest. The chain employs TRBV7-6 and TRBJ1-2, with D maybe TRBD1 (5 bases). Per the germline V gene, CDR1 is SGHVS and CDR2 is FNYEAQ. CDR3 length: 16 amino acids. The DNA read from the CDR3 is TGTGCCAGCAGCTTAGCGGGAGGACACCGCACAGATACC. Its protein product is CASSLAGGHRTDT. The whole CDR3 protein is CASSLAGGHRTDTYTF.

About this clone: The DNA ends 3 residues before the CDR3 does, and the rest of the CDR3 is filled in from the germline J gene. The chain has TRBV20-1 and TRBJ2-3; 10 positions match TRBD2. V dropped 0 bases and J dropped 4; count of bases not matched to a gene: 7. This CDR3 region has 16 residues. Per germline, CDR1 DFQATT and CDR2 SNEGSKA (reference sequence). The CDR3 region is CSARDISGGASDTQYF. The CDR3 bases that were read are TGCAGTGCTAGAGATATCAGCGGGGGGGCATCAGATACG.

A note on this clone: The read ends 3 residues shy of where the CDR3 ends; the end is completed using the germline J gene. The rearrangement uses TRBV20-1 and TRBJ2-2; a weak D match, TRBD1 (5 bases). The CDR3 totals 15 residues. Germline V gene data show CDR1 as DFQATT and CDR2 as SNEGSKA (reference sequence). Trimming stripped 2 bases from V and 2 bases from J, with 12 bases between. CDR3 sequence reads: CSARKGPVNTGELFF. The sequenced CDR3 bases are TGCAGTGCTAGAAAGGGGCCAGTAAACACCGGGGAG.

About this clone itself: The read gets to within 3 residues of the CDR3 end, and the germline J gene fills in the rest. This chain joins TRBV20-1 and TRBJ2-5; possible D gene TRBD2, 5 bases. Trimming cost V 5 bases and J 5 bases, with 12 bases left between them. CDR1 is DFQATT, CDR2 SNEGSKA, per germline (reference sequence). The CDR3 length is 12 residues. This CDR3 is CSAYRGLETQYF. CDR3 DNA, as far as it was read: TGCAGTGCTTACCGAGGGCTTGAGACC.

The CDR3 sequence is CASRQTGAPEAFF. The part of the CDR3 DNA that was read is TGTGCCAGCAGGCAGACAGGGGCCCCTGAA. V and J are TRBV11-1 and TRBJ1-1; 8 nucleotides line up with TRBD1. The missing CDR3 end, 3 residues past where the read stops, is filled in from the germline J gene. V shed 6 bases and J 6 bases; nucleotides not matched to a gene: 6. The CDR3 runs to 13 residues. Germline V lookup: CDR1 SGHAT, CDR2 FQDESV (reference sequence).

Concerning this clone itself: The read is 3 residues too short to cover the CDR3 end, so that end is filled in from the germline J gene. This sequence joins TRBV12-3 or TRBV12-4 and TRBJ2-1; 8 bases map to TRBD2. The CDR3 contains 15 residues. Trimming removed 6 bases from V and 2 bases from J; junction bases left unmatched: 6. CDR3 DNA, as far as it was read: TGTGCCAGCAGATCAGGTAGCGGGGCCTACAATGAG. Its protein product is CASRSGSGAYNE. The whole CDR3 reads CASRSGSGAYNEQFF.

Note on this clone: The read is 3 residues too short to cover the CDR3 end, so that end is filled in from the germline J gene. This chain uses TRBV5-1 with TRBJ1-2; a possible D gene is TRBD1 (5 bases). Germline V gives CDR1 SGHRS, CDR2 YFSETQ. The length of the CDR3 is 15 residues. CDR3 DNA, as far as it was read: TGCGCCAGCAGACCCGTGGGGCCAATCACAGAGACC. It yields the protein CASRPVGPITET. The CDR3 in its entirety is CASRPVGPITETYTF. The variable domain in full, with the rest retrieved from reference TRBV5-1 and TRBJ1-2, is KAGVTQTPRYLIKTRGQQVTLSCSPISGHRSVSWYQQTPGQGLQFLFEYFSETQRNKGNFPGRFSGRQFSNSRSEMNVSTLELGDSALYLCASRPVGPITETYTFGSGTRLTVV.

Note on this clone: Coverage ceases 3 residues before the CDR3 finishes, and the germline J gene fills in the end. The chain carries TRBV7-3 and TRBJ1-1; 11 bases are a match to TRBD1. Germline trimming cut 4 bases from V and 1 base from J; bases unmatched to any gene: 8. The CDR3 spans 17 residues. Germline V gene lookup returns CDR1 SGHTA and CDR2 FQGTGA. Incomplete CDR3 DNA: TGTGCCAGCAGCTCCGGGACAGGGGGATATGGGAACACTGAA. Amino acid sequence: CASSSGTGGYGNTE. The CDR3 in its entirety is CASSSGTGGYGNTEAFF.

A note on this clone: The read terminates 3 residues ahead of where the CDR3 ends, so the germline J gene completes it. V is TRBV7-9 and J is TRBJ2-3; no firm D call. Per the germline V gene, CDR1 is SEHNR and CDR2 is FQNEAQ (reference sequence). The CDR3 totals 13 residues. The CDR3 sequence: CASSLATNQPQYF. Partial CDR3 DNA: TGTGCCAGCAGCTTAGCGACAAATCAGCCG.

About this clone itself: The read stops 3 residues short of the end of the CDR3; the missing end is completed from the germline J gene. The rearrangement uses TRBV6-2 or TRBV6-3 and TRBJ2-7; D possibly corresponds to TRBD2 (5 bases). The CDR3 is 12 amino acids. V was pared by 6 bases and J by 3 bases, with 9 bases between. Germline V gene sequence: CDR1 MNHEY, CDR2 SVGEGT. The sequenced CDR3 bases are TGTGCCAGCAGCGGGGAATTCTACGAG. This translates into CASSGEFYE. The complete CDR3 sequence is CASSGEFYEQYF.